This T cell receptor beta chain was sequenced during a study of blood T cell repertoires in COVID-19. About the research overall: Nucleic acid was either cDNA or gDNA, and it came from T cells, B-cell-depleted T cells, or PBMCs.

The assay was immunoSEQ multiplex PCR, and TCRdb's table has in-frame clones only and misses some. The sample has about 260,000 clones; more than 75% are singletons. Germline V lookup: CDR1 PRHDT, CDR2 FYEKMQ (reference sequence). CDR3 length: 14 amino acids. V lost 1 base, J lost 1 base, and 1 base stayed unmatched. The sequence was obtained from a woman aged 40-49 years who had recovered from COVID-19. The chain has TRBV13 and TRBJ2-7; 7 bases are shared with TRBD1. Material: peripheral blood. This CDR3 reads CASSLDRGSYEQYF. CDR3 DNA sequence: TGTGCCAGCAGCTTAGACAGGGGATCCTACGAGCAGTACTTC.